What follows are 25 T cell receptor beta chains derived from one specimen sequenced in a study of shared clonotypes between healthy human individuals. TCRdb's copy holds only in-frame clones and misses some; the assay was immunoSEQ multiplex PCR. The sample consists of more than 500,000 clones, roughly 95% of them appearing once. Sequencing was done on a sample of naive CD4+ T cells sorted from blood. Indicated subset: CD45RA+ positively selected. The receptors were gathered from a woman aged 30 to 39 in good health.

This chain uses TRBV5-1 with TRBJ1-6; TRBD1 agrees at 8 bases. The CDR3 is 18 amino acids. Trimming cost V 0 bases and J 0 bases; bases outside gene matches: 5. The germline V gene has CDR1 SGHRS and CDR2 YFSETQ. Here the CDR3 DNA reads TGCGCCAGCAGCTTGGAGATACAGGGGGACTCCTATAATTCACCCCTCCACTTT. Protein product: CASSLEIQGDSYNSPLHF.

The V and J genes are TRBV10-3 and TRBJ1-3; D remains ambiguous. Germline V CDR1 and CDR2: ENHRY, SYGVKD. V lost 6 bases, J lost 0 bases, and 15 bases lay in between. The CDR3 is 16 residues long. The CDR3 DNA is TGTGCCATCAGGGATAGTGGCCGTTACTCTGGAAACACCATATATTTT. Encoded protein: CAIRDSGRYSGNTIYF.

The chain uses TRBV28 and TRBJ1-4; D is undetermined. There are 12 residues in the CDR3. Deletions cut 9 bases from V and 6 bases from J, with 11 bases between. CDR1 is MDHEN and CDR2 is SYDVKM in the germline V gene. In DNA, the CDR3 is TGTGCCAGTAGGGTGGCCCATGAAAAACTGTTTTTT. Translation: CASRVAHEKLFF.

As regards this clone: Other DNA sequences within the sample encode an identical CDR3. The chain carries TRBV2 and TRBJ2-5; the D gene is possibly TRBD2 (5 bases). Trimming left V 3 bases short and J 3 bases short, with 8 bases between. The germline gives CDR1 SNHLY, CDR2 FYNNEI. The CDR3 sequence is 13 residues long. The CDR3 protein is CASSELGEETQYF. The CDR3 DNA reads TGTGCCAGCAGTGAGTTGGGAGAAGAGACCCAGTACTTC. Full variable domain (rest looked up from reference TRBV2 and TRBJ2-5): EPEVTQTPSHQVTQMGQEVILRCVPISNHLYFYWYRQILGQKVEFLVSFYNNEISEKSEIFDDQFSVERPDGSNFTLKIRSTKLEDSAMYFCASSELGEETQYFGPGTRLLVL.

The CDR3 DNA follows: TGTGCCTGGAGCATTCCGGGGACTCTAAGGGGGACTGAAGCTTTCTTT. Translation: CAWSIPGTLRGTEAFF. The rearrangement joins TRBV30 to TRBJ1-1; D is possibly TRBD1 (6 bases). The CDR3 is 16 residues long. Trimming cost V 3 bases and J 5 bases, with 22 bases left between them. Germline-derived CDR1 and CDR2 are GTSNPN and SVGIG (reference sequence).

The chain employs TRBV6-6 and TRBJ1-2; D not certain. V was clipped by 6 bases and J by 8 bases, with 10 bases between them. The CDR3 consists of 11 residues. The germline V gene encodes CDR1 MNHNY and CDR2 SVGAGI (reference sequence). CDR3 loop: CASSPSLGYTF. In nucleotides, the CDR3 is TGTGCCAGCAGCCCGTCTCTAGGCTACACCTTC.

The J gene is TRBJ2-2, the V gene TRBV10-3, with 8 bases aligning to TRBD2. The CDR3 totals 15 residues. Trimming at V came to 10 bases and at J to 6 bases, leaving 13 bases not matched to a gene. CDR1 ENHRY and CDR2 SYGVKD come from the germline V gene. The CDR3 loop is CASRVEGLGAGELFF. The CDR3 DNA is TGTGCCAGCCGAGTCGAGGGACTAGGAGCCGGGGAGCTGTTTTTT.

J is TRBJ2-7 and V is TRBV7-9; TRBD1 aligns across 8 bases. CDR1 and CDR2 from the germline V gene are SEHNR and FQNEAQ (reference sequence). The CDR3 spans 15 residues. V shed 5 bases and J 0 bases; nucleotides not matched to a gene: 6. CDR3 nucleotides: TGTGCCAGCAGCCCCAGACAGGGGACCTCCTACGAGCAGTACTTC. Amino acids: CASSPRQGTSYEQYF.

The CDR3 is CASSLKGARGYTF. The DNA for the CDR3 is TGTGCCAGCAGCTTAAAGGGGGCGAGGGGCTACACCTTC. The chain combines TRBV11-2 with TRBJ1-2; 7 bases line up with TRBD1. Germline values: CDR1 SGHAT, CDR2 FQNNGV. Unmatched junction bases numbered 5, after V lost 2 bases and J lost 8 bases. The CDR3 is 13 residues long.

The chain recombines TRBV6-1 with TRBJ1-5, with D possibly matching TRBD1 (5 bases). The V gene lost 8 bases and the J gene lost 6 bases, with 17 bases spanning the gap. In germline, CDR1 is MNHNS, CDR2 SASEGT. The CDR3 consists of 14 residues. This chain's CDR3 is CASGAVGGSQPQHF. CDR3 nucleotides: TGTGCCAGCGGAGCCGTGGGGGGATCTCAGCCCCAGCATTTT.

The V gene is TRBV9, the J gene TRBJ2-1, with TRBD2 matching 11 bases. Germline values: CDR1 SGDLS, CDR2 YYNGEE. The junction had 5 bases not matched to a gene; V was cut back by 0 bases and J by 6 bases. This CDR3 has 16 residues. CDR3 protein: CASSVETSGSFNEQFF. The CDR3 nucleotides are TGTGCCAGCAGCGTAGAAACTAGCGGGAGTTTCAATGAGCAGTTCTTC.

This rearrangement joins TRBV28 to TRBJ1-2; D unclear. The CDR3 loop spans 12 amino acids. Germline V gene lookup returns CDR1 MDHEN and CDR2 SYDVKM. The V gene lost 8 bases and the J gene lost 4 bases, with 11 bases spanning the gap. CDR3 bases: TGTGCCAGCGGGCGGCAGCCCTATGGCTACACCTTC. Translated: CASGRQPYGYTF.

The rearrangement uses TRBV5-1 and TRBJ2-3, with 11 bases lining up with TRBD2. Germline CDR1 SGHRS, CDR2 YFSETQ. The CDR3 consists of 16 residues. The V gene end was trimmed by 3 bases and the J gene end by 7 bases; junction bases not matched to a gene: 10. The CDR3 region has the DNA TGCGCCAGCAGCTCTTCCGGGACTAGCGGCGCCTATACGCAGTATTTT. Encoded protein: CASSSSGTSGAYTQYF. The full variable domain, with the rest looked up from reference TRBV5-1 and TRBJ2-3, is KAGVTQTPRYLIKTRGQQVTLSCSPISGHRSVSWYQQTPGQGLQFLFEYFSETQRNKGNFPGRFSGRQFSNSRSEMNVSTLELGDSALYLCASSSSGTSGAYTQYFGPGTRLTVL.

The chain carries TRBV11-2 and TRBJ2-2; the D is unclear. Germline V gives CDR1 SGHAT, CDR2 FQNNGV. Deletions cut 5 bases from V and 7 bases from J, with 14 bases between. The CDR3 spans 14 residues. The CDR3 loop reads CASSPVPGIGELFF. The DNA for the CDR3 is TGTGCCAGCAGCCCGGTCCCGGGTATCGGGGAGCTGTTTTTT.

The rearrangement links TRBV11-2 to TRBJ2-2; TRBD2 aligns across 8 bases. The CDR3 sequence is 15 residues long. V lost 4 bases, J lost 4 bases, and 5 bases stayed unmatched. Per the germline V gene, CDR1 is SGHAT and CDR2 is FQNNGV. The CDR3 DNA reads as TGTGCCAGCAGCTCCCGGACTAGCAGCACCGGGGAGCTGTTTTTT. Translated, it gives CASSSRTSSTGELFF. The full variable domain, rest sourced from reference TRBV11-2 and TRBJ2-2, is EAGVAQSPRYKIIEKRQSVAFWCNPISGHATLYWYQQILGQGPKLLIQFQNNGVVDDSQLPKDRFSAERLKGVDSTLKIQPAKLEDSAVYLCASSSRTSSTGELFFGEGSRLTVL.

The J gene is TRBJ2-3, the V gene TRBV6-5; maybe TRBD1 (6 bases). V lost 0 bases, J lost 5 bases, and 12 bases lay in between. The CDR3 extends over 15 amino acids. The germline CDR1 and CDR2 sequences are MNHEY and SVGAGI. DNA of the CDR3: TGTGCCAGCAGTTACTCGAGGGGACATGGAGATACGCAGTATTTT. The encoded protein is CASSYSRGHGDTQYF.

V and J are TRBV28 and TRBJ2-1; 9 nucleotides line up with TRBD2. V was pared by 6 bases and J by 8 bases, with 5 bases of the junction left unmatched. This CDR3 comprises 13 residues. From germline, CDR1 is MDHEN and CDR2 SYDVKM. CDR3: CASRRTSADEQFF. CDR3 sequence (DNA): TGTGCCAGCAGGAGGACTAGCGCGGATGAGCAGTTCTTC.

J is TRBJ1-4 and V is TRBV10-3, with TRBD1 matching over 7 bases. Germline CDR1 ENHRY, CDR2 SYGVKD. This CDR3 is built from 13 residues. V lost 6 bases, J lost 5 bases, and 3 bases stayed unmatched. DNA for the CDR3: TGTGCCATCAGGCCGACAGGGAATGAAAAACTGTTTTTT. This encodes CAIRPTGNEKLFF.

This sequence joins TRBV27 and TRBJ2-7, with TRBD1 identical over 7 bases. V lost 6 bases and J lost 0; bases outside the gene matches: 5. This CDR3 region has 14 residues. CDR1 and CDR2 from the germline V gene are MNHEY and SMNVEV (reference sequence). The CDR3 is CASSGQVSSYEQYF. CDR3 sequence (DNA): TGTGCCAGCAGCGGACAGGTTAGCTCCTACGAGCAGTACTTC.

About this clone: The same CDR3 can be traced to other DNA sequences in this sample. The V and J genes are TRBV29-1 and TRBJ2-5; a weak D match, TRBD2 (6 bases). Germline CDR1 SQVTM, CDR2 ANQGSEA. Trimming left V 4 bases short and J 3 bases short, with 9 bases between. The CDR3 runs to 12 residues. The DNA of the CDR3 is TGCAGCGTTGCAACGGGGGAAGAGACCCAGTACTTC. The encoded protein is CSVATGEETQYF.

The CDR3 DNA reads TGTGCCAGTAGTATTTCAAGACAGAGGCGGTTAAACACAGATACGCAGTATTTT. This sequence encodes CASSISRQRRLNTDTQYF. The chain recombines TRBV19 with TRBJ2-3; D is possibly TRBD1 (5 bases). V was cut by 3 bases and J by 2 bases, with 21 bases left in between. Germline loops: CDR1 LNHDA, CDR2 SQIVND (reference sequence). The CDR3 length is 18 residues. The whole variable domain, remainder taken from reference TRBV19 and TRBJ2-3, is DGGITQSPKYLFRKEGQNVTLSCEQNLNHDAMYWYRQDPGQGLRLIYYSQIVNDFQKGDIAEGYSVSREKKESFPLTVTSAQKNPTAFYLCASSISRQRRLNTDTQYFGPGTRLTVL.

The chain is built from TRBV7-9 and TRBJ2-3, with no clear D. This CDR3 comprises 13 residues. V shed 4 bases and J shed 1 base, with 6 bases lying between them. Germline values: CDR1 SEHNR, CDR2 FQNEAQ (reference sequence). Here the CDR3 DNA reads TGTGCCAGCAGCTCCCAAGGCACAGATACGCAGTATTTT. Encoded protein: CASSSQGTDTQYF.

This chain connects TRBV29-1 to TRBJ2-5, with D perhaps given as TRBD1 or TRBD2 (6 bases each). TRBJ2-7 explains the end of the DNA better; the J call may be wrong. The germline V gene has CDR1 SQVTM and CDR2 ANQGSEA. The CDR3 extends over 12 amino acids. CDR3 bases: TGCAGCGTTGGGCTGGGGGGCCCCGAGCAGTACTTC. It specifies CSVGLGGPEQYF.

This chain connects TRBV6-5 to TRBJ1-2, with D unresolved. The CDR3 length is 13 residues. Trimming left V 5 bases short and J 6 bases short, with 13 bases between. Germline loops: CDR1 MNHEY, CDR2 SVGAGI. CDR3 residues: CASSPRQGHGYTF. The CDR3 region has the DNA TGTGCCAGCAGTCCAAGACAAGGGCATGGCTACACCTTC.

The genes are TRBV19 and TRBJ2-5, with TRBD1 matching over 8 bases. The CDR3 runs to 15 residues. V shed 2 bases and J 3 bases; nucleotides not matched to a gene: 5. Germline CDR1 and CDR2: LNHDA and SQIVND (reference sequence). DNA of the CDR3: TGTGCCAGTAGTATATTTCAGGGGGCGAAAGAGACCCAGTACTTC. This encodes CASSIFQGAKETQYF.